The rows below give T cell receptor beta chains drawn from one sample of a study of monozygotic twins with inflammatory bowel disease. Reprocessing the 5' RACE reads, TCRdb reports a single entry for every CDR3 protein and omits DNA. The sample holds over 150,000 distinct CDR3 sequences. What was sequenced was blood. These receptor sequences come from a human donor with ulcerative colitis or Crohn's disease, or a healthy co-twin of an affected twin (not recorded which). CDR3s include the opening cysteine and the closing phenylalanine or tryptophan.

CDR3aa,v_gene,j_gene
CASSQESDGNNYGYTF,TRBV4-2,TRBJ1-2
CASSPIRGSYNEQFF,TRBV18,TRBJ2-1
CSVPALSTDTQYF,TRBV29-1,TRBJ2-3
CSVERALGEAFF,TRBV29-1,TRBJ1-1
CASSLIGSGESYEQYF,TRBV28,TRBJ2-7
CASSPGQAITYNEQFF,TRBV18,TRBJ2-1
CSARPSGRVGYGYTF,TRBV20-1,TRBJ1-2
CAISETDPGPTNYEQYF,TRBV10-3,TRBJ2-7
CSARVSGLNYEQYF,TRBV20-1,TRBJ2-7
CASKRQGLNTGELFF,TRBV19,TRBJ2-2
CASSQRGRQPDTQYF,TRBV14,TRBJ2-3
CASSWTGGTDTQYF,TRBV9,TRBJ2-3
CATSDSGEGKLFF,TRBV10-2,TRBJ1-4
CASSSPLGLEEQFF,TRBV7-9,TRBJ2-1
CASLQQGSTDTQYF,TRBV12-3/TRBV12-4,TRBJ2-3
CSVEEGQGVWYGYTF,TRBV29-1,TRBJ1-2
CASSPTRDTQYF,TRBV11-2,TRBJ2-3
CSVEGFRVDTEAFF,TRBV29-1,TRBJ1-1
CASSLAGFYQPQHF,TRBV7-9,TRBJ1-5
CASSLEGVPPYEQYF,TRBV5-6,TRBJ2-7
CASSPGLAGGGQETQYF,TRBV7-7,TRBJ2-5
CAIKTGTYEQYF,TRBV6-2/TRBV6-3,TRBJ2-7
CSARLDEGPNEKLFF,TRBV20-1,TRBJ1-4
CASNQLPGTSGTYEQYF,TRBV6-1,TRBJ2-7
CASSSSGVSETQYF,TRBV5-4,TRBJ2-5
CASSFLGQGAGTGELFF,TRBV28,TRBJ2-2
CASSRGGDRTDTQYF,TRBV19,TRBJ2-3
CASSQDWSSFNYGYTF,TRBV4-2,TRBJ1-2
CASSRPGIFYNEQFF,TRBV7-2,TRBJ2-1
CSARTRGLESSNEQFF,TRBV20-1,TRBJ2-1
CSARRREDTIYF,TRBV29-1,TRBJ1-3
CSVEAGAGNTIYF,TRBV29-1,TRBJ1-3
CASSVNSGSRYEQYF,TRBV9,TRBJ2-7
CSVEGGGRHFQETQYF,TRBV29-1,TRBJ2-5
CASSLGDRGVGEQYF,TRBV5-1,TRBJ2-7
CSAVGLTYEQYF,TRBV20-1,TRBJ2-7
CASSKPGRSSYEQYF,TRBV27,TRBJ2-7
CSAQDDQPQHF,TRBV20-1,TRBJ1-5
CASSTIGQANTGELFF,TRBV5-6,TRBJ2-2
CSARGLNTGELFF,TRBV20-1,TRBJ2-2
CAIRILAGGRNEQFF,TRBV10-3,TRBJ2-1
CAWSWGGADYKNIQYF,TRBV30,TRBJ2-4
CASGEGWKQETQYF,TRBV2,TRBJ2-5
CASSPDRGAAQYF,TRBV18,TRBJ2-3
CASSILSAAAGYEQYF,TRBV19,TRBJ2-7
CAWSVSADTQYF,TRBV30,TRBJ2-3
CASSPLHWGQGPYGYTF,TRBV4-1,TRBJ1-2
CASSLVPRASTDTQYF,TRBV5-1,TRBJ2-3
CASSQDRNTGELFF,TRBV4-3,TRBJ2-2
CSVLGGRRSYEQYF,TRBV29-1,TRBJ2-7
CSVTQGVYEQFF,TRBV29-1,TRBJ2-1
CASSYRAQGPQETQYF,TRBV25-1,TRBJ2-5
CATSDWSRSYNEQFF,TRBV24-1,TRBJ2-1
CASSDMGGRNQPQHF,TRBV3-1,TRBJ1-5
CAWSVVDRYYEQYF,TRBV30,TRBJ2-7
CASTIGAGAGETQYF,TRBV28,TRBJ2-5
CASSLVGQGSWYEQYF,TRBV5-1,TRBJ2-7